At least ten counts were recorded for the clone carrying this T cell receptor beta chain. Its antigen is unidentified. These data are taken from a study of identical twins. Study-wide results and caveats: Conclusions were based on cross-sectional statistical analysis, without following the same donors.

A universal primer site was created by template switching, with the cDNA bearing unique molecular identifiers. One entry per CDR3 protein results from TCRdb running MiXCR on the 5' RACE reads. The table shows about 570,000 distinct CDR3 sequences, with around 9.6% occurring only once. The ends lost 7 bases at V and 6 bases at J; junction bases unmatched: 9. CDR3 length equals 13 residues. These data are also associated with another study on yellow fever vaccine responses in identical twins.

The sample consisted of PBMCs. The chain has TRBV12-3 or TRBV12-4 and TRBJ2-7; 7 bases align to TRBD2. The source of this sequence is a woman aged 18-30 years in good health. DNA of the CDR3: TGTGCCAGCACCCCCAACGGGGGGAGCGAGCAGTACTTC. This sequence encodes CASTPNGGSEQYF.